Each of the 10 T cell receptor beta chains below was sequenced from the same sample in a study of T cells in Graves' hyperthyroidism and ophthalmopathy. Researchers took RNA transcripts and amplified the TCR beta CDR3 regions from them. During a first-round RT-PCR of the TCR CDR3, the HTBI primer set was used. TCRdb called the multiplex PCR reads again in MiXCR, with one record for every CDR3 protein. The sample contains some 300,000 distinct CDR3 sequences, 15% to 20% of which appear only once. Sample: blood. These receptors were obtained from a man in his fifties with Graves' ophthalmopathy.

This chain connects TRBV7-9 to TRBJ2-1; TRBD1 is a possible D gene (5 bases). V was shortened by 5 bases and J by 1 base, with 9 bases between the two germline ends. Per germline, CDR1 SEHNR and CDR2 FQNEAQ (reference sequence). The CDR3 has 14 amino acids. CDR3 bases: TGTGCCAGCAGCGAGGACACTTCCTACAATGAGCAGTTCTTC. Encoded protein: CASSEDTSYNEQFF. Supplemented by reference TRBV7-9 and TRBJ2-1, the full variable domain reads DTGVSQNPRHKITKRGQNVTFRCDPISEHNRLYWYRQTLGQGPEFLTYFQNEAQLEKSRLLSDRFSAERPKGSFSTLEIQRTEQGDSAMYLCASSEDTSYNEQFFGPGTRLTVL.

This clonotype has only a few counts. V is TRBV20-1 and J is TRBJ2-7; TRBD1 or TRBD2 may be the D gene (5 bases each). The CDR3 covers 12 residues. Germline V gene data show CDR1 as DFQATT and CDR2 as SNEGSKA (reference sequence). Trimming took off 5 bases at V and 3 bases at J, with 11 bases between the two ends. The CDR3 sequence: CSAGTRGYEQYF. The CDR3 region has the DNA TGCAGTGCTGGCACTAGGGGCTACGAGCAGTACTTC.

CDR3 region: CASSRRKPGLAGVSIRGGELFF. CDR3 sequence (DNA): TGTGCCAGCAGCCGAAGGAAGCCGGGACTAGCGGGAGTCTCAATAAGGGGCGGGGAGCTGTTTTTT. The chain recombines TRBV7-8 with TRBJ2-2, with TRBD2 identical over 14 bases. The J segment lost 7 bases and the V segment lost 5 bases, leaving 24 bases of the junction unmatched. Germline V gives CDR1 SGHVS, CDR2 FQNEAQ. The CDR3 runs to 22 residues. The full variable domain, rest sourced from reference TRBV7-8 and TRBJ2-2, is GAGVSQSPRYKVAKRGQDVALRCDPISGHVSLFWYQQALGQGPEFLTYFQNEAQLDKSGLPSDRFFAERPEGSVSTLKIQRTQQEDSAVYLCASSRRKPGLAGVSIRGGELFFGEGSRLTVL.

The CDR3 DNA is TGCGCCAGCAGCTTTCAGGGAGGGTACGATGGCTACACCTTC. Translating it yields CASSFQGGYDGYTF. The gene calls are TRBV5-1 and TRBJ1-2, with D tentatively TRBD1 (5 bases). Germline CDR1 reads SGHRS; CDR2 reads YFSETQ. The CDR3 contains 14 residues. V was pared by 2 bases and J by 6 bases, with 14 bases between.

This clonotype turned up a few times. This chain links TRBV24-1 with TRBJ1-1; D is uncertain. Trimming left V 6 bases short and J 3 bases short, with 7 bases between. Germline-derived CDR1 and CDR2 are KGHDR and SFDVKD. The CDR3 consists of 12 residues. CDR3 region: CATSMGDTEAFF. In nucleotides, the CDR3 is TGTGCCACCAGTATGGGCGACACTGAAGCTTTCTTT.

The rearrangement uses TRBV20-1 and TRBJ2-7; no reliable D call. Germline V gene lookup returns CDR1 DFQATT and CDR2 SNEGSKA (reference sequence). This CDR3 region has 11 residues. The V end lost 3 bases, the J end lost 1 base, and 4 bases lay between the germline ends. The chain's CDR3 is CSARWSYEQYF. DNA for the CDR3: TGCAGTGCTAGGTGGTCCTACGAGCAGTACTTC.

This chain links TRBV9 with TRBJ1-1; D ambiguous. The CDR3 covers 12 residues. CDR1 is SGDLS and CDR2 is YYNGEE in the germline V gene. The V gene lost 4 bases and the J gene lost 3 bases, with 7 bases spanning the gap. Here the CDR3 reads CASSKRDTEAFF. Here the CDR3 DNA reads TGTGCCAGCAGCAAACGGGACACTGAAGCTTTCTTT.

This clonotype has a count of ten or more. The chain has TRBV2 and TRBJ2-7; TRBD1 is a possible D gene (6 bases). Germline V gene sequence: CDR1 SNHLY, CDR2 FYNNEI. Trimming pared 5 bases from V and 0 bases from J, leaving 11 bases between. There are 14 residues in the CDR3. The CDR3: CASSTGIISYEQYF. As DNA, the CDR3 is TGTGCCAGCAGTACAGGGATCATCTCCTACGAGCAGTACTTC.

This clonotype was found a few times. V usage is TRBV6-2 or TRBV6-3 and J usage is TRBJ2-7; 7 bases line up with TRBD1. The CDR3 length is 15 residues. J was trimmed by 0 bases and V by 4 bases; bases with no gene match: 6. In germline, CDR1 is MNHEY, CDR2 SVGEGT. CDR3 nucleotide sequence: TGTGCCAGCAGTTTTCGGGACAGTAGCTCCTACGAGCAGTACTTC. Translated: CASSFRDSSSYEQYF.

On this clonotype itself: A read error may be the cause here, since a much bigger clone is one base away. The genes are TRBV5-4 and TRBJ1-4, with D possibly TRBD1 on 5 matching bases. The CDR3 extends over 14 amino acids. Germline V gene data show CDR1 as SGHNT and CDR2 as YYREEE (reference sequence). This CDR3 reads CAWGPGGEDEKPFF. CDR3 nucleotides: TGTGCCTGGGGCCCCGGGGGGGAGGATGAAAAACCGTTTTTT.